Listed here are 25 T cell receptor beta chains from one sample, sequenced in a study of T-cell reconstitution after alpha-beta-depleted transplantation in children. Preparing the TCRbeta library involved the use of unique molecular identifiers. TCRdb passed the PCR reads through MiXCR, listing each CDR3 protein once. This sample has hundreds of thousands of distinct CDR3 sequences, with around 12% found just once. Specimen: PBMCs from the stem cell graft donor, collected from the stem cell graft. All receptors derive from a human donor who donated a stem cell graft to a child with combined immunodeficiency.

This chain links TRBV7-9 with TRBJ1-1, with a tentative D call TRBD1 (5 bases). This CDR3 contains 13 residues. Per the germline V gene, CDR1 is SEHNR and CDR2 is FQNEAQ (reference sequence). V was clipped by 11 bases and J by 3 bases, with 16 bases between them. The CDR3 here is CAEVELGDTEAFF. As DNA, the CDR3 is TGTGCCGAAGTAGAGTTAGGGGACACTGAAGCTTTCTTT.

The chain is built from TRBV12-3 or TRBV12-4 and TRBJ2-1; 13 positions match TRBD2. The CDR3 has 19 residues. With V trimmed by 4 bases and J by 0 bases, 9 bases remained unmatched. The CDR3, as DNA: TGTGCCAGCAGTTCGGGACTAGCGGGAACGCCCGGCTCCTACAATGAGCAGTTCTTC. Translating gives CASSSGLAGTPGSYNEQFF.

This clonotype was picked up a small number of times. The V gene is TRBV20-1, the J gene TRBJ2-7; 7 positions match TRBD1. The V gene end was trimmed by 6 bases and the J gene end by 0 bases; junction bases not matched to a gene: 5. This CDR3 spans 13 amino acids. The V gene's germline CDR1 is DFQATT and CDR2 SNEGSKA (reference sequence). The CDR3 is CSATTGVSYEQYF. CDR3 nucleotides: TGCAGTGCAACCACAGGGGTCTCCTACGAGCAGTACTTC.

The chain's CDR3 is CASSGGGQGRMNEQFF. DNA for the CDR3: TGTGCCAGCAGCGGGGGGGGACAGGGGAGAATGAATGAGCAGTTCTTC. The chain combines TRBV7-1 with TRBJ2-1, with 10 bases that match TRBD1. TRBV7-1 is classed as an ORF, of uncertain function. The CDR3 length is 16 residues. Unmatched junction bases numbered 11, after V lost 5 bases and J lost 7 bases.

This clonotype was seen more than once but under ten times. This chain joins TRBV12-3 or TRBV12-4 and TRBJ1-1; D perhaps matches TRBD1 (5 bases). The CDR3 consists of 16 residues. The ends were cut back, 2 bases at V and 4 bases at J, with 17 bases in the middle. CDR3 loop: CASSLISGAGGTEAFF. The DNA for the CDR3 is TGTGCCAGCAGTTTAATTTCTGGAGCCGGGGGCACTGAAGCTTTCTTT.

In its sample, this clonotype was seen a few times. The V gene is TRBV18, the J gene TRBJ1-4, with 7 bases aligning to TRBD1. Germline CDR1 reads KGHSH; CDR2 reads LQKENI. This CDR3 region has 14 residues. Trimming took 4 bases from V and 8 from J; bases not matched to a gene: 7. Here the CDR3 reads CASSLGTDGEKLFF. CDR3 sequence (DNA): TGTGCCAGCTCACTCGGGACAGATGGAGAAAAACTGTTTTTT. Together with reference TRBV18 and TRBJ1-4, the CDR3 gives the full variable domain: NAGVMQNPRHLVRRRGQEARLRCSPMKGHSHVYWYRQLPEEGLKFMVYLQKENIIDESGMPKERFSAEFPKEGPSILRIQQVVRGDSAAYFCASSLGTDGEKLFFGSGTQLSVL.

This clonotype was observed a few times. V is TRBV5-1 and J is TRBJ2-7, with 9 nucleotides matching TRBD2. Germline CDR1 SGHRS, CDR2 YFSETQ. J gave up 4 bases and V 9 bases, and 14 bases lay outside the gene matches. CDR3 length: 15 residues. The CDR3 sequence is CATSPLPGLAYEQYF. In DNA form, the CDR3 reads TGCGCCACCTCCCCCCTCCCGGGACTAGCATACGAGCAGTACTTC. The whole variable domain, remainder taken from reference TRBV5-1 and TRBJ2-7, is KAGVTQTPRYLIKTRGQQVTLSCSPISGHRSVSWYQQTPGQGLQFLFEYFSETQRNKGNFPGRFSGRQFSNSRSEMNVSTLELGDSALYLCATSPLPGLAYEQYFGPGTRLTVT.

This clonotype was counted only a few times. This sequence joins TRBV6-2 or TRBV6-3 and TRBJ1-2; possibly TRBD1 for D (5 bases). Germline CDR1 is MNHEY and CDR2 is SVGEGT. CDR3 length: 12 amino acids. Trimming stripped 6 bases from V and 8 bases from J, with 13 bases between. This chain's CDR3 is CASRAPGPGYTF. CDR3 nucleotide sequence: TGTGCCAGCAGGGCCCCGGGACCCGGCTACACCTTC.

This clonotype has more than one count but fewer than ten. This chain links TRBV29-1 with TRBJ2-3, with 14 bases aligning to TRBD2. The CDR3 extends over 15 amino acids. Germline V gene lookup returns CDR1 SQVTM and CDR2 ANQGSEA. V was clipped by 2 bases and J by 7 bases; unmatched bases: 5. The CDR3 DNA reads as TGCAGCGTTGAAAGACTAGCGGGGGGGAGATATACGCAGTATTTT. This gives the protein CSVERLAGGRYTQYF.

This clonotype was seen a handful of times. The chain couples TRBV20-1 to TRBJ1-1; a weak D match, TRBD1 (6 bases). The CDR3 consists of 13 residues. Germline CDR1 is DFQATT and CDR2 is SNEGSKA (reference sequence). Trimming left V 6 bases short and J 3 bases short, with 14 bases between. The CDR3 DNA reads as TGCAGTGCGTCTTTCAGGGGTGACACTGAAGCTTTCTTT. Protein sequence: CSASFRGDTEAFF.

The chain combines TRBV24-1 with TRBJ2-7, with a tentative D call TRBD1 (6 bases). The CDR3 runs to 18 residues. Germline V lookup: CDR1 KGHDR, CDR2 SFDVKD. V gave up 4 bases and J gave up 3 bases, with 24 bases separating them. In nucleotides, the CDR3 is TGTGCCACCAGTGACCCCCAAACGAGGGCAGGGGAAGACTACGAGCAGTACTTC. Its translation: CATSDPQTRAGEDYEQYF.

This clonotype was detected a few times. The chain carries TRBV7-7 and TRBJ1-1; 7 bases fit TRBD1. CDR1 and CDR2 from the germline V gene are SSHAT and FNYEAQ (reference sequence). The CDR3 runs to 16 residues. The CDR3 spells CASSPPTGKVNTEAFF. DNA of the CDR3: TGTGCTAGTAGCCCCCCGACAGGGAAAGTTAACACTGAAGCTTTCTTT.

The chain is built from TRBV12-3 or TRBV12-4 and TRBJ2-3, with TRBD1 matching over 9 bases. The length of the CDR3 is 13 residues. V trimming: 0 bases; J trimming: 11 bases; junction bases outside the gene matches: 3. This CDR3 reads CASSLADRGGQYF. The CDR3 DNA sequence: TGTGCCAGCAGTTTAGCGGACAGGGGTGGGCAGTATTTT.

This clonotype was counted at least ten times. The chain is built from TRBV5-1 and TRBJ2-1; the match to TRBD2 covers 8 bases. Germline V gene sequence: CDR1 SGHRS, CDR2 YFSETQ. Germline trimming cut 0 bases from V and 6 bases from J; bases unmatched to any gene: 8. The CDR3 is 16 residues long. The CDR3: CASSLGDGGAPNEQFF. The CDR3 DNA reads TGCGCCAGCAGCTTGGGGGACGGGGGGGCCCCCAATGAGCAGTTCTTC.

This clonotype has more than one count but fewer than ten. This sequence joins TRBV12-3 or TRBV12-4 and TRBJ2-7; D possibly corresponds to TRBD1 (6 bases). V lost 1 base, J lost 2 bases, and 12 bases lay in between. The CDR3 runs 15 residues. CDR3 loop: CASSLVGASTYEQYF. CDR3 sequence (DNA): TGTGCCAGCAGTTTAGTGGGGGCCAGCACCTACGAGCAGTACTTC.

Only a few counts were recorded for this clonotype. The chain links TRBV11-3 to TRBJ1-3; TRBD1 matches at 8 bases. The trim removed 7 bases at V and 0 bases at J, leaving 5 bases unmatched. The CDR3 runs to 15 residues. Germline V gives CDR1 SGHNT, CDR2 YENEEA. The CDR3 nucleotides read TGTGCCAGCACCTGGGACAGGAGCTCTGGAAACACCATATATTTT. Protein: CASTWDRSSGNTIYF.

This clonotype was seen repeatedly, ten times or more. The CDR3 spells CASSVEDYYNEQFF. CDR3 coding DNA: TGTGCCAGCAGCGTGGAGGACTACTACAATGAGCAGTTCTTC. The gene calls are TRBV9 and TRBJ2-1, with a possible D match to TRBD2 (6 bases). The germline gives CDR1 SGDLS, CDR2 YYNGEE. Trimming removed 2 bases at V and 3 bases at J, with 9 bases between. This CDR3 spans 14 amino acids.

This clonotype was detected a few times. CDR3 sequence: CASSAEREETQYF. The CDR3 bases are TGTGCCAGCAGCGCCGAGAGGGAGGAGACCCAGTACTTC. This chain links TRBV7-2 with TRBJ2-5; TRBD2 might be the D (5 bases). This CDR3 region has 13 residues. In germline, CDR1 is SGHTA, CDR2 FQGNSA. V shed 5 bases and J shed 5 bases, with 12 bases lying between them. Filled out from reference TRBV7-2 and TRBJ2-5, the complete variable domain reads GAGVSQSPSNKVTEKGKDVELRCDPISGHTALYWYRQSLGQGLEFLIYFQGNSAPDKSGLPSDRFSAERTGGSVSTLTIQRTQQEDSAVYLCASSAEREETQYFGPGTRLLVL.

This chain connects TRBV7-9 to TRBJ2-5; the match to TRBD1 covers 7 bases. Germline CDR1 SEHNR, CDR2 FQNEAQ (reference sequence). There are 15 residues in the CDR3. The J segment lost 5 bases and the V segment lost 0 bases, leaving 6 bases of the junction unmatched. The CDR3 protein is CASSLARGLLETQYF. CDR3 DNA sequence: TGTGCCAGCAGCTTAGCGAGGGGGCTCTTGGAGACCCAGTACTTC.

The chain uses TRBV14 and TRBJ1-2; the D is unclear. Per the germline V gene, CDR1 is SGHDN and CDR2 is FVKESK. V was cut by 1 base and J by 2 bases, with 5 bases left in between. The CDR3 loop spans 13 amino acids. The CDR3 reads CASSQAKNYGYTF. The CDR3 DNA sequence: TGTGCCAGCAGCCAAGCGAAAAACTATGGCTACACCTTC. Using reference TRBV14 and TRBJ1-2 for the parts outside the CDR3, the full variable domain is EAGVTQFPSHSVIEKGQTVTLRCDPISGHDNLYWYRRVMGKEIKFLLHFVKESKQDESGMPNNRFLAERTGGTYSTLKVQPAELEDSGVYFCASSQAKNYGYTFGSGTRLTVV.

This clonotype has a handful of counts. The chain uses TRBV4-3 and TRBJ2-5; possibly TRBD2 for D (7 bases). CDR1 LGHNA and CDR2 YSLEER come from the germline V gene. The CDR3 loop spans 18 amino acids. Trimming shortened V by 0 bases and J by 6 bases, and 23 bases separated the two germline ends. For the CDR3, the DNA is TGCGCCAGCAGCCAAGATCTTTTGCCCGGGGGGCCCTCGAAGACCCAGTACTTC. Amino acid sequence: CASSQDLLPGGPSKTQYF.

This clonotype was picked up a small number of times. The V and J genes are TRBV4-2 and TRBJ2-1; maybe TRBD2 (6 bases). V dropped 4 bases and J dropped 9 bases, with 13 bases sitting between them. The germline CDR1 and CDR2 sequences are LGHNA and YNFKEQ. CDR3 length: 13 amino acids. In nucleotides, the CDR3 is TGTGCCAGCAGCCCTAGCGAAGGGTCTGAGCAGTTCTTC. Protein: CASSPSEGSEQFF.

This clonotype was seen ten or more times. The chain is built from TRBV5-8 and TRBJ2-1; D may be TRBD1 or TRBD2 (5 bases each). V lost 0 bases and J lost 4, with 11 bases in between. The CDR3 has 15 amino acids. CDR1 is SGHTS, CDR2 YDEGEE, per germline. The CDR3 nucleotides read TGTGCCAGCAGCTTGGCCACGGGGCGATACAATGAGCAGTTCTTC. Its translation is CASSLATGRYNEQFF.

The table lists this clonotype with many counts. The genes are TRBV29-1 and TRBJ2-7, with 8 bases lining up with TRBD2. Germline V CDR1 and CDR2: SQVTM, ANQGSEA. The CDR3 extends over 11 amino acids. V lost 6 bases and J lost 7; bases outside the gene matches: 5. This chain's CDR3 is CSVAGDEEQYF. CDR3 nucleotide sequence: TGCAGCGTAGCGGGAGACGAAGAGCAGTACTTC.

V usage is TRBV11-3 and J usage is TRBJ2-5; D ambiguous. Trimming took off 1 base at V and 5 bases at J, with 14 bases between the two ends. There are 15 residues in the CDR3. CDR1 and CDR2 from the germline V gene are SGHNT and YENEEA. Written as DNA, the CDR3 is TGTGCCAGCAGCTTAGGTCCCAGGCTAGGGGAGACCCAGTACTTC. As protein: CASSLGPRLGETQYF.